This TCR beta chain was found in a study of OX40 agonist ivuxolimab in advanced cancers. Whole-study context: A diagnosis of hepatocellular carcinoma, melanoma, renal cell or head and neck cancer was present in dose-escalation patients. Findings and caveats of the study: More expanded clones were seen, on average, in CD8+ T cells than in CD4+.

This CDR3 contains 16 residues. In germline, CDR1 is MGHRA, CDR2 YSYEKL. V lost 0 bases, J lost 5 bases, and 5 bases stayed unmatched. In regard to this clone: Its specificity is unknown.

Using immunoSEQ multiplex PCR, the repertoire was profiled, and TCRdb retains in-frame clones only, with some absent. This table holds around 19,000 clones, about 74% found once. The sequence was collected from an adult with an advanced solid tumor such as melanoma, head and neck, liver or kidney cancer. This specimen was CD4+ or CD8+ T cells sorted from blood, taken in a trial of the OX40 agonist ivuxolimab. The V call is TRBV4-1, the J call TRBJ2-5; the match to TRBD2 covers 11 bases. This CDR3 is CASSQDTLAGGETQYF. CDR3 bases: TGCGCCAGCAGCCAAGATACCCTAGCGGGAGGTGAGACCCAGTACTTC.